The present T cell receptor (beta chain) was sequenced within a study of shared clonotypes between healthy human individuals. The table came from immunoSEQ multiplex PCR; TCRdb's copy has only in-frame clones and leaves some out. This table holds 950,000 to 1,300,000 clones, more than 65% found once. About this clone itself: The antigen remains undetermined.

Findings and limits, study-wide: Shared across a few donors were about 4.6% of the naive CD4 clonotypes.

Sequencing input: memory CD4+ T cells sorted from blood. Documented subset: CD45RA-negative fraction. The sequence was collected from a man in his late teens or twenties in good health.

The CDR3 nucleotides are TGTGCCAGCAGTGTGACGACTAGCGGGGTCATAGGGACCCAGTACTTC. Protein product: CASSVTTSGVIGTQYF. The chain joins TRBV6-1 to TRBJ2-5; 11 bases match TRBD2. The CDR3 covers 16 residues. V lost 4 bases and J lost 7; bases outside the gene matches: 11. Germline V lookup: CDR1 MNHNS, CDR2 SASEGT.